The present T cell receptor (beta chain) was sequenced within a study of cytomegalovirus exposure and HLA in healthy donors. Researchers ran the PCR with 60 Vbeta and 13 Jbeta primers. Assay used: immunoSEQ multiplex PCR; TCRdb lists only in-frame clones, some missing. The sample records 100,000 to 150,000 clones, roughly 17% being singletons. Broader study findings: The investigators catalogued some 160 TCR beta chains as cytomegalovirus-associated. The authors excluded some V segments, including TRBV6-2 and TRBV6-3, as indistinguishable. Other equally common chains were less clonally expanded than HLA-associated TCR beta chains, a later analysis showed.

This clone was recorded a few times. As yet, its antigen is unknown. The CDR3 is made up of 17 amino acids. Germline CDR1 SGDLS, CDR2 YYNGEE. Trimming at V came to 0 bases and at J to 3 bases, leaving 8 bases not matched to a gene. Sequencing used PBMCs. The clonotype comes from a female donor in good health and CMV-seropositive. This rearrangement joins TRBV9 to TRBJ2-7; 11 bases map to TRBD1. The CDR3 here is CASSVGTGTGGIYEQYF. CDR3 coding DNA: TGTGCCAGCAGCGTAGGCACGGGGACAGGGGGGATCTACGAGCAGTACTTC.